What follows are 31 T cell receptor beta chains derived from one specimen sequenced in a study of blood T cell repertoires in COVID-19. Assay: immunoSEQ multiplex PCR; the TCRdb copy retains only in-frame clones and omits some. The table lists fewer than 300,000 clones, under 90% of them singletons. Sequencing was done on a sample of peripheral blood. Receptor source: a woman between 18 and 29 years old with acute or convalescent COVID-19.

The chain combines TRBV15 with TRBJ1-4; D is uncertain. Trimming removed 0 bases at V and 1 base at J, with 6 bases between. CDR1 and CDR2 (germline): LNHNV, YYDKDF (reference sequence). The CDR3 is 15 amino acids. CDR3 amino acids: CATSREGETNEKLFF. CDR3 sequence (DNA): TGTGCCACCAGCAGAGAGGGAGAAACTAATGAAAAACTGTTTTTT.

V and J are TRBV19 and TRBJ1-5; D not certain. V was shortened by 5 bases and J by 0 bases, with 23 bases between the two germline ends. The CDR3 is 19 residues long. From germline, CDR1 is LNHDA and CDR2 SQIVND (reference sequence). The CDR3 DNA follows: TGTGCCAGTAGTCCCGCGATGGCAACGAGACTATTTAGCAATCAGCCCCAGCATTTT. This sequence encodes CASSPAMATRLFSNQPQHF.

This sequence joins TRBV2 and TRBJ2-5; D not resolved. The CDR3 has 11 residues. Trimming pared 5 bases from V and 5 bases from J, leaving 6 bases between. Germline V gene data show CDR1 as SNHLY and CDR2 as FYNNEI. The CDR3, as DNA: TGTGCCAGCAGTTACCGGGAGACCCAGTACTTC. Its protein product is CASSYRETQYF.

CDR3 region: CSASTGEVYGYTF. The CDR3 bases are TGCAGTGCTAGTACAGGGGAAGTCTATGGCTACACCTTC. This chain uses TRBV20-1 with TRBJ1-2; 7 positions agree with TRBD1. The CDR3 runs 13 residues. Per the germline V gene, CDR1 is DFQATT and CDR2 is SNEGSKA (reference sequence). Trimming cost V 3 bases and J 4 bases; bases outside gene matches: 5.

This clone occurred a few times. At one end, the junction sequence differs from germline, possibly due to a read error. The rearrangement uses TRBV7-7 and TRBJ2-5, with a weak D call TRBD2 (6 bases). CDR1 SSHAT and CDR2 FNYEAQ come from the germline V gene (reference sequence). The CDR3 has 15 residues. CDR3 in amino acids: CASSLNPGGGETQYF. The CDR3 coding sequence is TGTGCTAGCAGCTTAAATCCCGGGGGAGGAGAGACCCAGTACTTC.

This chain links TRBV18 with TRBJ2-2; D is possibly TRBD2 (5 bases). The V end was cut by 3 bases, the J end by 6 bases, with 11 bases between. The germline gives CDR1 KGHSH, CDR2 LQKENI. The CDR3 covers 14 residues. The CDR3 DNA reads TGTGCCAGCTCACCGCCTAGCTTCCCCGGGGAGCTGTTTTTT. The encoded protein is CASSPPSFPGELFF.

The chain links TRBV5-1 to TRBJ1-2, with D uncertain. This CDR3 is built from 12 residues. Germline-derived CDR1 and CDR2 are SGHRS and YFSETQ. The V gene lost 0 bases and the J gene lost 7 bases, with 7 bases spanning the gap. CDR3 region: CASSLAGPGYTF. The CDR3 DNA follows: TGCGCCAGCAGCTTGGCTGGGCCTGGCTACACCTTC.

The gene calls are TRBV7-9 and TRBJ2-1; 12 nucleotides match TRBD2. This CDR3 is 16 amino acids long. Germline values: CDR1 SEHNR, CDR2 FQNEAQ (reference sequence). The trim removed 6 bases at V and 8 bases at J, leaving 11 bases unmatched. The CDR3, as DNA: TGTGCCAGCAGTCGGACGACTAGCGGGAGAAAAGATGAGCAGTTCTTC. Translated: CASSRTTSGRKDEQFF.

The V and J genes are TRBV6-2 or TRBV6-3 and TRBJ1-5; a weak D match, TRBD1 (6 bases). This CDR3 contains 13 residues. V shed 2 bases and J shed 7 bases, with 9 bases lying between them. The V gene's germline CDR1 is MNHEY and CDR2 SVGEGT. The CDR3 reads CASSYGRGQPQHF. The CDR3 nucleotides are TGTGCCAGCAGTTACGGTAGGGGGCAGCCCCAGCATTTT.

The gene calls are TRBV18 and TRBJ2-2, with D unclear. In germline, CDR1 is KGHSH, CDR2 LQKENI. V shed 2 bases and J shed 6 bases, with 7 bases lying between them. CDR3 length: 13 amino acids. The CDR3 spells CASSPSLAGELFF. CDR3 bases: TGTGCCAGCTCACCATCTTTAGCCGGGGAGCTGTTTTTT.

The chain joins TRBV27 to TRBJ1-2; 10 positions agree with TRBD1. With V trimmed by 6 bases and J by 9 bases, 7 bases remained unmatched. This CDR3 has 13 amino acids. Germline values: CDR1 MNHEY, CDR2 SMNVEV (reference sequence). CDR3 DNA sequence: TGTGCCAGCAGCAGACAGGGGGCCGGTAGCTACACCTTC. This encodes CASSRQGAGSYTF.

This clone was seen just once. This rearrangement joins TRBV25-1 to TRBJ2-2; 8 bases agree with TRBD1. Germline-derived CDR1 and CDR2 are MGHDK and SYGVNS. The CDR3 spans 15 residues. Germline trimming cut 6 bases from V and 0 bases from J; bases unmatched to any gene: 3. The CDR3 DNA reads TGTGCCAGCAGCCGGACAGGGTCGAACACCGGGGAGCTGTTTTTT. Its translation: CASSRTGSNTGELFF.

The V gene is TRBV28, the J gene TRBJ2-7; TRBD1 matches at 9 bases. Per the germline V gene, CDR1 is MDHEN and CDR2 is SYDVKM. The V and J ends lost 6 bases and 3 bases, in that order; junction bases with no gene match: 12. This CDR3 is 16 amino acids long. CDR3 sequence: CASRRKWTGDYYEQYF. In DNA, the CDR3 is TGTGCCAGCAGGCGAAAATGGACAGGGGACTACTACGAGCAGTACTTC.

The chain recombines TRBV30 with TRBJ1-5; D is unclear. The CDR3 totals 12 residues. The V end was cut by 0 bases, the J end by 4 bases, with 4 bases between. Germline CDR1 GTSNPN, CDR2 SVGIG (reference sequence). The DNA for the CDR3 is TGTGCCTGGAGTGTATATAATCAGCCCCAGCATTTT. It yields the protein CAWSVYNQPQHF.

The chain links TRBV7-4 to TRBJ2-7; 7 bases map to TRBD1. Germline V gene data show CDR1 as SGHVT and CDR2 as SQSDAQ. The CDR3 contains 16 residues. With V trimmed by 5 bases and J by 3 bases, 13 bases remained unmatched. The CDR3 sequence: CASSPHTPTGYYEQYF. The CDR3 bases are TGTGCCAGCAGCCCTCATACCCCGACAGGGTACTACGAGCAGTACTTC.

V is TRBV30 and J is TRBJ1-5; weak D call: TRBD1 (5 bases). The CDR3 runs to 12 residues. Germline V gene lookup returns CDR1 GTSNPN and CDR2 SVGIG (reference sequence). V was cut by 2 bases and J by 6 bases, with 8 bases left in between. CDR3 sequence: CAWSHGGQPQHF. DNA of the CDR3: TGTGCCTGGAGTCACGGGGGTCAGCCCCAGCATTTT.

V is TRBV6-5 and J is TRBJ2-7; D ambiguous. Trimming removed 2 bases from V and 5 bases from J, with 13 bases in between. The CDR3 covers 14 residues. CDR1 and CDR2 from the germline V gene are MNHEY and SVGAGI. The CDR3 bases are TGTGCCAGCAGTTACAGCGCATGGTCCCACGAGCAGTACTTC. Protein sequence: CASSYSAWSHEQYF.

The chain recombines TRBV18 with TRBJ2-7; 9 nucleotides align to TRBD1. Unmatched junction bases numbered 12, after V lost 8 bases and J lost 4 bases. The CDR3 extends over 15 amino acids. CDR1 is KGHSH, CDR2 LQKENI, per germline. The CDR3 DNA reads as TGTGCCAGCCGGGGGCTGAAGACAGGGGGATACGAGCAGTACTTC. This translates into CASRGLKTGGYEQYF.

The chain combines TRBV19 with TRBJ2-5, with a weak D call TRBD2 (6 bases). The CDR3 runs to 17 residues. Trimming removed 5 bases at V and 1 base at J, with 20 bases between. CDR1 and CDR2 from the germline V gene are LNHDA and SQIVND (reference sequence). The CDR3, as DNA: TGTGCCAGTAGTCGGTCCGGCGGGATGCCCCCCCAAGAGACCCAGTACTTC. Translated: CASSRSGGMPPQETQYF.

The chain links TRBV15 to TRBJ2-1; 11 bases are shared with TRBD2. Germline assignment: CDR1 LNHNV and CDR2 YYDKDF (reference sequence). The CDR3 is 18 residues long. Trimming took 0 bases from V and 4 from J; bases not matched to a gene: 8. This chain's CDR3 is CATSRDRTLAGAYNEQFF. CDR3 nucleotides: TGTGCCACCAGCAGAGATCGGACACTAGCGGGAGCGTACAATGAGCAGTTCTTC.

The count of this clone is one. This chain connects TRBV6-4 to TRBJ1-5; D might be TRBD1 (5 bases). V was trimmed by 2 bases and J by 8 bases, leaving 16 bases between them. The CDR3 is made up of 15 amino acids. Germline loops: CDR1 MRHNA, CDR2 SNTAGT. CDR3 nucleotides: TGTGCCAGCAGTGACCCACCCTGGGGGACTAAGCCCCAGCATTTT. Protein product: CASSDPPWGTKPQHF.

The chain carries TRBV24-1 and TRBJ2-1; tentative D call: TRBD1 (6 bases). The length of the CDR3 is 15 residues. Trimming cost V 3 bases and J 6 bases, with 14 bases left between them. In germline, CDR1 is KGHDR, CDR2 SFDVKD. CDR3 amino acids: CATSDPGDGRNEQFF. The CDR3 DNA follows: TGTGCCACCAGTGATCCAGGGGATGGTCGCAATGAGCAGTTCTTC.

V is TRBV27 and J is TRBJ2-7; TRBD2 matches at 10 bases. The V segment lost 0 bases and the J segment 3 bases; nucleotides outside the gene matches: 2. Germline CDR1 is MNHEY and CDR2 is SMNVEV (reference sequence). This CDR3 contains 15 residues. The CDR3 nucleotides read TGTGCCAGCAGTTTATCCAGCGGGAGGGTCTACGAGCAGTACTTC. This encodes CASSLSSGRVYEQYF.

V gene TRBV5-1 combines with J gene TRBJ1-3; D remains ambiguous. Trimming shortened V by 0 bases and J by 0 bases, and 7 bases separated the two germline ends. The CDR3 has 15 amino acids. CDR1 is SGHRS, CDR2 YFSETQ, per germline. CDR3 sequence (DNA): TGCGCCAGCAGCTTGGCCGGGATCTCTGGAAACACCATATATTTT. This sequence encodes CASSLAGISGNTIYF.

The chain has TRBV6-5 and TRBJ2-7; weak D call: TRBD1 (5 bases). The CDR3 runs 15 residues. V lost 0 bases and J lost 0, with 9 bases in between. Germline V gene sequence: CDR1 MNHEY, CDR2 SVGAGI. In DNA, the CDR3 is TGTGCCAGCAGTTACTCTGCAGGGCTCTCCTACGAGCAGTACTTC. The encoded protein is CASSYSAGLSYEQYF.

The rearrangement joins TRBV2 to TRBJ2-4, with a possible D match to TRBD1 (7 bases). CDR1 is SNHLY and CDR2 is FYNNEI in the germline V gene. The CDR3 runs 19 residues. Trimming pared 8 bases from V and 0 bases from J, leaving 26 bases between. The CDR3 loop is CASDSAFSGGILAKNIQYF. In DNA, the CDR3 is TGTGCCAGCGACTCTGCATTTTCAGGGGGGATTCTAGCCAAAAACATTCAGTACTTC.

V gene TRBV24-1 combines with J gene TRBJ1-2; 8 nucleotides agree with TRBD1. There are 14 residues in the CDR3. Per germline, CDR1 KGHDR and CDR2 SFDVKD. The J segment lost 6 bases and the V segment lost 9 bases, leaving 11 bases of the junction unmatched. CDR3 bases: TGTGCCACCCAAGCAGGGGGCGCATTGGATGGCTACACCTTC. Its translation is CATQAGGALDGYTF.

The chain employs TRBV6-6 and TRBJ1-1; tentatively, D is TRBD1 (6 bases). Germline lookup yields CDR1 MNHNY and CDR2 SVGAGI (reference sequence). This CDR3 comprises 12 residues. V was trimmed by 3 bases and J by 6 bases, leaving 8 bases between them. Here the CDR3 DNA reads TGTGCCAGCAGTTATAAGGGGGCTGAAGCTTTCTTT. Protein: CASSYKGAEAFF.

The genes are TRBV14 and TRBJ2-2, with no clear D. Germline-derived CDR1 and CDR2 are SGHDN and FVKESK. There are 16 residues in the CDR3. The V end lost 2 bases, the J end lost 0 bases, and 10 bases lay between the germline ends. The CDR3: CASSQPLTANTGELFF. In nucleotides, the CDR3 is TGTGCCAGCAGCCAACCATTGACTGCGAACACCGGGGAGCTGTTTTTT.

The chain links TRBV5-8 to TRBJ2-1, with 10 bases identical to TRBD1. The germline CDR1 and CDR2 sequences are SGHTS and YDEGEE. V was pared by 0 bases and J by 6 bases, with 3 bases of the junction left unmatched. The CDR3 sequence is 15 residues long. The CDR3, as DNA: TGTGCCAGCAGCTTGGGACAGGGGGCCATCAATGAGCAGTTCTTC. Protein product: CASSLGQGAINEQFF.

V gene TRBV28 combines with J gene TRBJ1-2, with 8 bases lining up with TRBD1. J lost 6 bases, V lost 8 bases, and 17 bases had no gene match. The germline gives CDR1 MDHEN, CDR2 SYDVKM. The CDR3 covers 16 residues. CDR3 sequence reads: CASLWGRGREEDGYTF. The CDR3 bases are TGTGCCAGCCTCTGGGGCAGGGGGCGCGAGGAGGATGGCTACACCTTC.